A single sample gave rise to the 2 T cell receptor beta chains below, sequenced in a study of cytomegalovirus exposure and HLA in healthy donors. PCR was performed using 60 Vbeta and 13 Jbeta primers. Repertoires were generated with immunoSEQ multiplex PCR, while TCRdb's copy carries only in-frame clones and drops some. The sample spans roughly 76,000 clones; the ten largest clones claim 2% to 3%. Sequenced material: PBMCs. Receptor source: a female donor in good health and CMV-seropositive.

The chain has TRBV2 and TRBJ1-5; tentatively, D is TRBD1 (5 bases). Germline CDR1 is SNHLY and CDR2 is FYNNEI. CDR3 length equals 15 residues. The V and J ends lost 3 bases and 2 bases respectively, with 11 bases between them. The CDR3 loop is CASSDRGIGNQPQHF. DNA of the CDR3: TGTGCCAGCAGTGATCGGGGGATTGGCAATCAGCCCCAGCATTTT.

The chain recombines TRBV7-2 with TRBJ2-3; 13 bases fit TRBD2. Germline loops: CDR1 SGHTA, CDR2 FQGNSA. The CDR3 contains 18 residues. J lost 2 bases, V lost 6 bases, and 11 bases had no gene match. The CDR3 sequence: CASRYGLAGAHSTDTQYF. CDR3 DNA sequence: TGTGCCAGCAGATATGGACTAGCGGGGGCCCATTCCACAGATACGCAGTATTTT.